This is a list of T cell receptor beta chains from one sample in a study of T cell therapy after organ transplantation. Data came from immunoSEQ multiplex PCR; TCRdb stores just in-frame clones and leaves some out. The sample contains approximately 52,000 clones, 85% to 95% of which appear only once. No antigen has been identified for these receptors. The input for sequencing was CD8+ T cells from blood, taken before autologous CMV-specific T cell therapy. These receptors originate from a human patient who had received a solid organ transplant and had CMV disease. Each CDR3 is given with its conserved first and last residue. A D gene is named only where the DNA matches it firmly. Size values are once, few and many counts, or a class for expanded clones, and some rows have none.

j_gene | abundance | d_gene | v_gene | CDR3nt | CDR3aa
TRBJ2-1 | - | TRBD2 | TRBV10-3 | TGTGCCATCAGCGGGACTAGCGGGAGACCCTACAATGAGCAGTTCTTC | CAISGTSGRPYNEQFF
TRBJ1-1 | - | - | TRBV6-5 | TGTGCCAGCAGTTACTCGGGCAGAAAGAACACTGAAGCTTTCTTT | CASSYSGRKNTEAFF
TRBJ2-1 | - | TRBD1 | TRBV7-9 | TGTGCCAGCAGCTTAGAATCCCGACAGGGGAGCTCCTACAATGAGCAGTTCTTC | CASSLESRQGSSYNEQFF
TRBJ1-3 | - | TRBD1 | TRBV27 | TGTGCCAGCAGCTGGGACAGCAGACCTGGAAACACCATATATTTT | CASSWDSRPGNTIYF
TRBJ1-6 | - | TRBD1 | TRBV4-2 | TGTGCCAGCAGCGCGAAGCCCCAGGGGGACTATAATTCACCCCTCCACTTT | CASSAKPQGDYNSPLHF
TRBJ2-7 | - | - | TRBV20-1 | TGCAGTGCGAGACGGGACTACGAGCAGTACTTC | CSARRDYEQYF
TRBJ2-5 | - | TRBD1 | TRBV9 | TGTGCCAGCAGCGGAACGGGACAGGGGACCCAGTACTTC | CASSGTGQGTQYF
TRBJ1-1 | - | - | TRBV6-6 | TGTGCCAGCAGTTCAAACAGGAACACTGAAGCTTTCTTT | CASSSNRNTEAFF
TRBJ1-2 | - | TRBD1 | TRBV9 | TGTGCCAGCAGCGCCTCCGGGACAGGGAACGATGGCTACACCTTC | CASSASGTGNDGYTF
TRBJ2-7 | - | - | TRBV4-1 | TGCGCCAGCAGCCAAGATTCCCGAGGCGAGCAGTACTTC | CASSQDSRGEQYF
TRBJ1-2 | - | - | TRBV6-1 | TGTGCCAGCAGTGAGGCGAAAAACTATGGCTACACCTTC | CASSEAKNYGYTF
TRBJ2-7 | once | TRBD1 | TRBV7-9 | TGTGCCAGCAGCTTAGGCTTCGGACAGGGGAGGACCTACGAGCAGTACTTC | CASSLGFGQGRTYEQYF
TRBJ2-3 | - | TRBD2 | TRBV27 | TGTGCCAGCAGTTCGCGAGCGGGGGCGAGAGATACGCAGTATTTT | CASSSRAGARDTQYF
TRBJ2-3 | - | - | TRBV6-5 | TGTGCCAGCAGTTACTCGGCAGGGAGCACAGATACGCAGTATTTT | CASSYSAGSTDTQYF
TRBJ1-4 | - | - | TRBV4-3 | TGCGCCAGCAGCCAAGGGACAATCCGGGGGGAACTGTTTTTT | CASSQGTIRGELFF
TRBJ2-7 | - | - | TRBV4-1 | TGCGCCAGCAGCCCGGTTCCCAGCTCCTACGAGCAGTACTTC | CASSPVPSSYEQYF
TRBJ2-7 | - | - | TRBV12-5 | TGTGCTAGTGGTTTGACCGGTGCATACTACGAGCAGTACTTC | CASGLTGAYYEQYF
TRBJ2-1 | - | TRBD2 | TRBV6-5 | TGTGCCAGCAGTTTAGCGGGTTCCTACAATGAGCAGTTCTTC | CASSLAGSYNEQFF
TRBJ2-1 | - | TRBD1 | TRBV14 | TGTGCCAGCAGCCAAGATCCAGGGGGCAGGGATGAGCAGTTCTTC | CASSQDPGGRDEQFF
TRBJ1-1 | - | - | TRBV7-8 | TGTGCCAGCAGCCATAGGATTTCGGGATTCACTGAAGCTTTCTTT | CASSHRISGFTEAFF
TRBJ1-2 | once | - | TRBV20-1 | TGCAGTGCTAGAGATGGCTACACCTTC | CSARDGYTF
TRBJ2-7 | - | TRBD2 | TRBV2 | TGTGCCAGCGGGGCTAGCGGGGACTCCTACGAGCAGTACTTC | CASGASGDSYEQYF
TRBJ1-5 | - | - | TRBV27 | TGTGCCAGCAGTTTATCCCTCGGTAGCAATCAGCCCCAGCATTTT | CASSLSLGSNQPQHF